This T cell receptor beta chain was identified during a study of yellow fever vaccine responses in identical twins. V lost 2 bases and J 5 bases, leaving 9 bases between the germline ends. This CDR3 comprises 13 residues. The germline CDR1 and CDR2 sequences are ENHRY and SYGVKD. Via MiXCR, TCRdb re-called the RT-PCR reads, giving one row per CDR3 protein. Among about 19,000 distinct CDR3 sequences listed, approximately 68% were seen once. The receptor was derived from a woman aged 18 to 35 who received the yellow fever vaccine. The V call is TRBV10-3, the J call TRBJ2-5; D remains ambiguous. Here the sequenced sample was T cells from blood (PBMCs), unsorted or a sorted subset (not recorded which), taken before or after yellow fever vaccination (not recorded which). The CDR3 DNA reads TGTGCCATCAGTGAGACACTGGATGAGACCCAGTACTTC. Its translation: CAISETLDETQYF.